A single sample gave rise to the 25 T cell receptor beta chains below, sequenced in a study of control samples from healthy donors and cancer patients. The table came from immunoSEQ multiplex PCR; TCRdb's copy has only in-frame clones and leaves some out. This table holds 100,000 to 150,000 clones, 90% found once. Sequenced input: blood. These receptors all stem from a man aged 35-49 years in good health.

The CDR3 region is CASSLGLNAYEQYF. The CDR3 DNA reads as TGCGCCAGCAGCTTGGGGTTAAACGCCTACGAGCAGTACTTC. V and J are TRBV5-1 and TRBJ2-7; D is uncertain. With 0 bases removed from V and 2 bases from J, the gap between germline ends came to 9 bases. The CDR3 loop spans 14 amino acids. The V gene's germline CDR1 is SGHRS and CDR2 YFSETQ.

This clone was seen a single time. The CDR3 sequence: CASSVATYGNTIYF. The CDR3 DNA is TGTGCCAGCAGCGTAGCGACATATGGAAACACCATATATTTT. The V call is TRBV9, the J call TRBJ1-3; the D is unclear. The germline V gene has CDR1 SGDLS and CDR2 YYNGEE. The CDR3 runs 14 residues. Trimming cost V 0 bases and J 3 bases, with 7 bases left between them.

This clone was counted a few times. This chain uses TRBV4-1 with TRBJ1-5; D gene uncertain. Trimming took 0 bases from V and 2 from J, leaving 5 bases between them. The CDR3 loop spans 14 amino acids. Looked up from germline, CDR1 is MGHRA and CDR2 is YSYEKL. The CDR3 region has the DNA TGCGCCAGCAGCCAAGAATGGGGCAATCAGCCCCAGCATTTT. This gives the protein CASSQEWGNQPQHF.

The chain combines TRBV5-4 with TRBJ2-2; 15 bases map to TRBD2. This CDR3 comprises 19 residues. Germline trimming cut 0 bases from V and 4 bases from J; bases unmatched to any gene: 7. Germline-derived CDR1 and CDR2 are SGHNT and YYREEE (reference sequence). The CDR3 DNA reads as TGTGCCAGCAGCTTGGAGCGGACTAGCGGGGGGGATGGCACCGGGGAGCTGTTTTTT. Its protein is CASSLERTSGGDGTGELFF.

This chain links TRBV9 with TRBJ1-2; 8 bases are a match to TRBD1. Germline CDR1 SGDLS, CDR2 YYNGEE. The CDR3 spans 14 residues. The V segment lost 1 base and the J segment 6 bases; nucleotides outside the gene matches: 5. The CDR3 here is CASSVRTGKDGYTF. For the CDR3, the DNA is TGTGCCAGCAGCGTAAGGACAGGGAAGGATGGCTACACCTTC. Together with reference TRBV9 and TRBJ1-2, the CDR3 gives the full variable domain: DSGVTQTPKHLITATGQRVTLRCSPRSGDLSVYWYQQSLDQGLQFLIQYYNGEERAKGNILERFSAQQFPDLHSELNLSSLELGDSALYFCASSVRTGKDGYTFGSGTRLTVV.

The genes are TRBV4-1 and TRBJ2-2; no clear D. This CDR3 has 16 amino acids. V dropped 0 bases and J dropped 6 bases, with 14 bases sitting between them. Germline CDR1 and CDR2: MGHRA and YSYEKL. CDR3 region: CASSQESRDHPGELFF. In DNA, the CDR3 is TGCGCCAGCAGCCAAGAGTCGAGAGACCACCCCGGGGAGCTGTTTTTT.

The chain is built from TRBV2 and TRBJ1-6; D possibly corresponds to TRBD1 (6 bases). The CDR3 runs 15 residues. Per germline, CDR1 SNHLY and CDR2 FYNNEI. The V end lost 4 bases, the J end lost 4 bases, and 11 bases lay between the germline ends. The chain's CDR3 is CASSGGTNYNSPLHF. The CDR3 DNA follows: TGTGCCAGCAGTGGAGGGACAAATTATAATTCACCCCTCCACTTT. Filled out from reference TRBV2 and TRBJ1-6, the complete variable domain reads EPEVTQTPSHQVTQMGQEVILRCVPISNHLYFYWYRQILGQKVEFLVSFYNNEISEKSEIFDDQFSVERPDGSNFTLKIRSTKLEDSAMYFCASSGGTNYNSPLHFGNGTRLTVT.

The chain has TRBV3-1 (or the pseudogene TRBV3-2) and TRBJ2-5; TRBD2 aligns across 8 bases. The junction had 3 bases not matched to a gene; V was cut back by 1 base and J by 5 bases. This CDR3 region has 14 residues. Germline values: CDR1 LGHDT, CDR2 YNNKEL (reference sequence). Written as DNA, the CDR3 is TGTGCCAGCAGCCAAGCGGGGGGGCAGGAGACCCAGTACTTC. It codes for CASSQAGGQETQYF.

The J gene is TRBJ2-3, the V gene TRBV30, with D uncertain. The germline CDR1 and CDR2 sequences are GTSNPN and SVGIG (reference sequence). V was pared by 0 bases and J by 6 bases, with 4 bases between. CDR3 length equals 11 residues. This CDR3 is CAWSVPDTQYF. CDR3 nucleotide sequence: TGTGCCTGGAGTGTACCTGATACGCAGTATTTT.

V is TRBV5-1 and J is TRBJ2-1; tentative D call: TRBD1 (6 bases). The ends were cut back, 0 bases at V and 3 bases at J, with 7 bases in the middle. The CDR3 spans 14 residues. Germline assignment: CDR1 SGHRS and CDR2 YFSETQ. The CDR3 loop reads CASSLDRDYNEQFF. CDR3 bases: TGCGCCAGCAGCTTGGACAGGGACTACAATGAGCAGTTCTTC.

The rearrangement links TRBV5-1 to TRBJ2-3; TRBD1 matches 7 bases. The CDR3 covers 15 residues. The germline V gene has CDR1 SGHRS and CDR2 YFSETQ. V shed 3 bases, J shed 2 bases, and the junction held 6 bases outside the gene matches. This chain's CDR3 is CASSSGQPITDTQYF. CDR3 sequence (DNA): TGCGCCAGCAGCTCGGGACAGCCGATCACAGATACGCAGTATTTT.

The chain is built from TRBV4-2 and TRBJ1-1, with TRBD1 matching 9 bases. This CDR3 is 15 amino acids long. Germline-derived CDR1 and CDR2 are LGHNA and YNFKEQ. The ends lost 1 base at V and 0 bases at J; junction bases unmatched: 0. The CDR3 spells CASSQGQGVNTEAFF. As DNA, the CDR3 is TGTGCCAGCAGCCAAGGACAGGGGGTGAACACTGAAGCTTTCTTT.

The V and J genes are TRBV27 and TRBJ2-1, with 9 positions matching TRBD1. Germline-derived CDR1 and CDR2 are MNHEY and SMNVEV (reference sequence). The V segment lost 4 bases and the J segment 7 bases; nucleotides outside the gene matches: 5. The CDR3 contains 14 residues. The CDR3 loop is CASSSGQGHNEQFF. In DNA, the CDR3 is TGTGCCAGCAGTTCGGGACAGGGCCATAATGAGCAGTTCTTC.

The chain couples TRBV5-6 to TRBJ2-2; D remains unclear. The germline CDR1 and CDR2 sequences are SGHDT and YYEEEE. The V gene lost 0 bases and the J gene lost 3 bases, with 6 bases spanning the gap. The CDR3 totals 14 residues. This chain's CDR3 is CASSLGPHTGELFF. The CDR3 DNA sequence: TGTGCCAGCAGCTTGGGGCCCCACACCGGGGAGCTGTTTTTT. Complete variable domain (other parts from reference TRBV5-6 and TRBJ2-2): DAGVTQSPTHLIKTRGQQVTLRCSPKSGHDTVSWYQQALGQGPQFIFQYYEEEERQRGNFPDRFSGHQFPNYSSELNVNALLLGDSALYLCASSLGPHTGELFFGEGSRLTVL.

V usage is TRBV6-5 and J usage is TRBJ2-3; the D gene is possibly TRBD2 (5 bases). Germline V CDR1 and CDR2: MNHEY, SVGAGI. Trimming took 5 bases from V and 3 from J, leaving 12 bases between them. The CDR3 covers 14 residues. CDR3 in amino acids: CASSIRLATDTQYF. The CDR3 nucleotides are TGTGCCAGCAGTATTCGGCTAGCTACAGATACGCAGTATTTT.

In DNA, the CDR3 is TGTGCCAGCAGTGAAGGTGGGACAGGCTATGGCTACACCTTC. This gives the protein CASSEGGTGYGYTF. The chain carries TRBV6-1 and TRBJ1-2, with 8 bases that match TRBD1. V lost 1 base and J lost 4; bases outside the gene matches: 2. The CDR3 contains 14 residues. Germline assignment: CDR1 MNHNS and CDR2 SASEGT.

The gene calls are TRBV12-3 or TRBV12-4 and TRBJ1-5; D gene uncertain. This CDR3 spans 13 amino acids. V shed 6 bases and J shed 11 bases, with 17 bases lying between them. CDR3: CASRKDGPSAQHF. The CDR3 nucleotides are TGTGCCAGCAGGAAAGACGGACCGTCAGCCCAGCATTTT.

The gene calls are TRBV6-5 and TRBJ2-2; D not resolved. The V end was cut by 3 bases, the J end by 5 bases, with 4 bases between. This CDR3 region has 12 residues. Germline lookup yields CDR1 MNHEY and CDR2 SVGAGI. The CDR3 here is CASSYQTGELFF. The CDR3 DNA sequence: TGTGCCAGCAGTTATCAAACCGGGGAGCTGTTTTTT.

The rearrangement joins TRBV19 to TRBJ2-2; D is unclear. CDR3 length: 13 residues. Germline CDR1 reads LNHDA; CDR2 reads SQIVND (reference sequence). V lost 8 bases to trimming and J lost 5 bases, with 12 bases between them. The CDR3 DNA sequence: TGTGCCAGTTCCCGGACGAGGACCGGGGAGCTGTTTTTT. Protein sequence: CASSRTRTGELFF.

This clone was detected once. Germline and junction disagree at one end, which may indicate a read error. V usage is TRBV7-7 and J usage is TRBJ2-1, with TRBD2 matching 8 bases. This CDR3 region has 14 residues. CDR1 is SSHAT, CDR2 FNYEAQ, per germline (reference sequence). CDR3 in DNA: TGTGCTAGCAGCTTAGGGGCGGGGGGCTATGAGCAGTTCTTC. Translation gives CASSLGAGGYEQFF.

The chain links TRBV7-8 to TRBJ2-1; D not certain. The CDR3 length is 12 residues. V was shortened by 5 bases and J by 6 bases, with 8 bases between the two germline ends. Looked up from germline, CDR1 is SGHVS and CDR2 is FQNEAQ. The CDR3 DNA reads TGTGCCAGCAGCAAAGACTCCAATGAGCAGTTCTTC. Its translation: CASSKDSNEQFF.

This chain connects TRBV6-6 to TRBJ2-2; the D is unclear. V lost 2 bases and J 5 bases, leaving 9 bases between the germline ends. Germline V gene data show CDR1 as MNHNY and CDR2 as SVGAGI (reference sequence). The length of the CDR3 is 14 residues. The CDR3 loop reads CASSYRRETGELFF. The CDR3 DNA reads TGTGCCAGCAGTTACAGACGCGAGACCGGGGAGCTGTTTTTT.

CDR3 loop: CASSSPSYEQYF. The CDR3, as DNA: TGTGCCAGCAGTTCCCCCTCCTACGAGCAGTACTTC. The rearrangement links TRBV28 to TRBJ2-7; unclear D gene. CDR1 and CDR2 from the germline V gene are MDHEN and SYDVKM. V shed 4 bases and J shed 0 bases, with 4 bases lying between them. The CDR3 runs to 12 residues.

The chain combines TRBV15 with TRBJ1-5; TRBD1 is a possible D gene (6 bases). Trimming took off 0 bases at V and 6 bases at J, with 12 bases between the two ends. CDR3 length equals 15 residues. Germline V gene data show CDR1 as LNHNV and CDR2 as YYDKDF (reference sequence). In DNA form, the CDR3 reads TGTGCCACCAGCAGAGATCGGGGGGCTGGTCAGCCCCAGCATTTT. Translating it yields CATSRDRGAGQPQHF.

The chain carries TRBV6-5 and TRBJ1-1; D is undetermined. Germline CDR1 MNHEY, CDR2 SVGAGI. The CDR3 is 15 amino acids. V lost 5 bases to trimming and J lost 9 bases, with 22 bases between them. The CDR3 sequence is CASSPTALRVEKAFF. The CDR3 bases are TGTGCCAGCAGTCCCACGGCACTAAGGGTCGAGAAAGCTTTCTTT.